This is a list of T cell receptor beta chains from one sample in a study of CD8 T cells in ankylosing spondylitis. Each CDR3 protein is one row after TCRdb ran MiXCR on the 5' RACE reads. The table has about 150,000 distinct CDR3 sequences, 25% to 35% seen once. Sequenced material: synovial fluid, either unsorted or a sorted T cell fraction (not recorded which). These receptors were obtained from a male donor with ankylosing spondylitis. Each CDR3 is given with its conserved first and last residue. D genes are given only for firm matches. Not every row has a clone size; where given, it reads once, few, many or a size class.

V gene	J gene	D gene	clone size	CDR3 protein	CDR3 DNA
TRBV16	TRBJ2-1	TRBD2	few	CASSSGYSYNEQFF	TGTGCCAGCAGTAGCGGGTATTCCTACAATGAGCAGTTCTTC
TRBV20-1	TRBJ1-3	.	.	CSARVYTSGNTIYF	TGCAGTGCTAGGGTGTATACCTCTGGAAACACCATATATTTT
TRBV3-1	TRBJ2-7	.	.	CASSYNGKASEQYF	TGTGCCAGCAGCTATAACGGGAAGGCCTCCGAGCAGTACTTC
TRBV13	TRBJ2-3	.	few	CASSLGDFNTDTQYF	TGTGCCAGCAGCTTAGGGGACTTCAACACAGATACGCAGTATTTT
TRBV7-3	TRBJ2-2	.	.	CASRAGDGELFF	TGTGCCAGCAGGGCCGGGGACGGGGAGCTGTTTTTT
TRBV20-1	TRBJ2-2	TRBD1	.	CSARGLVRTGDVVVDTGELFF	TGCAGTGCTAGAGGGTTGGTAAGGACAGGGGACGTTGTCGTGGACACCGGGGAGCTGTTTTTT
TRBV5-6	TRBJ2-7	.	.	CASSFNTGQTYEQYF	TGTGCCAGCAGCTTTAACACCGGCCAGACCTACGAGCAGTACTTC
TRBV5-5	TRBJ2-3	.	.	CASSLGAGSNTDTQYF	TGTGCCAGCAGCTTGGGCGCCGGCAGCAACACAGATACGCAGTATTTT
TRBV3-1	TRBJ2-5	.	few	CASSHGGLETQYF	TGTGCCAGCAGCCATGGGGGGCTTGAGACCCAGTACTTC
TRBV5-1	TRBJ2-3	TRBD1	few	CASSLQTGGRTDTQYF	TGCGCCAGCAGCTTACAAACAGGGGGGCGCACAGATACGCAGTATTTT
TRBV29-1	TRBJ2-7	TRBD1	many	CSVTRTGYEQYF	TGCAGCGTGACTAGGACAGGGTACGAGCAGTACTTC
TRBV2	TRBJ2-1	TRBD2	many	CASKIAGNTYNEQFF	TGTGCCAGCAAAATAGCGGGTAATACCTACAATGAGCAGTTCTTC
TRBV7-9	TRBJ1-4	TRBD1	.	CASSHGQANEKLFF	TGTGCCAGCAGCCACGGACAGGCGAATGAAAAACTGTTTTTT
TRBV6-1	TRBJ2-1	.	.	CASKIEPQGWHEQFF	TGTGCCAGCAAAATCGAACCACAGGGATGGCATGAGCAGTTCTTC
TRBV20-1	TRBJ2-7	TRBD1	.	CSASQDRATYEQYF	TGCAGTGCTAGTCAGGACAGGGCAACCTACGAGCAGTACTTC
TRBV29-1	TRBJ1-1	.	many	CSVEAAYAAFF	TGCAGCGTTGAAGCGGCCTACGCGGCTTTCTTT
TRBV24-1	TRBJ2-5	.	few	CATSDDLGVTQETQYF	TGTGCCACCAGTGATGACCTAGGGGTTACCCAAGAGACCCAGTACTTC
TRBV3-1	TRBJ2-7	TRBD2	few	CASSSRPGGGSGEQYF	TGTGCCAGCAGCTCTCGGCCCGGCGGGGGTTCAGGCGAGCAGTACTTC
TRBV2	TRBJ2-7	.	.	CASRTPGQRYEQYF	TGTGCCAGCAGAACCCCGGGACAAAGATACGAGCAGTACTTC
TRBV6-5	TRBJ2-2	TRBD2	.	CASTSATSGGHGELFF	TGTGCCAGCACTTCGGCCACTAGCGGGGGTCACGGGGAGCTGTTTTTT
TRBV29-1	TRBJ1-2	.	many	CSVQEGSYGYTF	TGCAGCGTCCAGGAGGGTTCCTATGGCTACACCTTC